This paragraph covers one T cell receptor beta chain sequence. The treatment is: approximately 18 received Ad26.COV2.S at low or high dose, single or two shots; several received placebo; per-sample allocation not given. Specimens were obtained on day 63 following the first vaccine or placebo injection. These data are taken from a study of Ad26.COV2.S vaccination and SARS-CoV-2 variants. The CDR3 contains 17 residues. Germline V gene data show CDR1 as SEHNR and CDR2 as FQNEAQ (reference sequence). Trimming removed 2 bases from V and 4 bases from J; junction bases left unmatched: 11. Profiled with immunoSEQ multiplex PCR; TCRdb holds only in-frame clones, not every one. This table holds about 320,000 clones, approximately 86% found once.

V gene TRBV7-9 combines with J gene TRBJ1-2, with 9 bases identical to TRBD1. This receptor was obtained from a person between 18 and 60 years old who received the Ad26.COV2.S COVID-19 vaccine or a placebo. Specimen: peripheral blood, collected in a trial of Ad26.COV2.S vaccine versus placebo. Written as DNA, the CDR3 is TGTGCCAGCAGCTTAAGGACAGGGGCCGGAGGCAGCTATGGCTACACCTTC. It is translated as CASSLRTGAGGSYGYTF.